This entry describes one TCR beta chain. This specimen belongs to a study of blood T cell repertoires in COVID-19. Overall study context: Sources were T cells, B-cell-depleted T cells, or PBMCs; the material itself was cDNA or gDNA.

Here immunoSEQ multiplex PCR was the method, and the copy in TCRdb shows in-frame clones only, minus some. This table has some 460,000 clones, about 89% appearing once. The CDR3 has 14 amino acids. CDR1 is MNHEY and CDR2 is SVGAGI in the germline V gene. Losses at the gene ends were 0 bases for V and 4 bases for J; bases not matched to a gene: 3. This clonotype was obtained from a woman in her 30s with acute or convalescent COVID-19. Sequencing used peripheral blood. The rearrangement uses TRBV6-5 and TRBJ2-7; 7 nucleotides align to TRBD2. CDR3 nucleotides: TGTGCCAGCAGTTACTCAAGCGGGGTGTACGAGCAGTACTTC. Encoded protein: CASSYSSGVYEQYF.